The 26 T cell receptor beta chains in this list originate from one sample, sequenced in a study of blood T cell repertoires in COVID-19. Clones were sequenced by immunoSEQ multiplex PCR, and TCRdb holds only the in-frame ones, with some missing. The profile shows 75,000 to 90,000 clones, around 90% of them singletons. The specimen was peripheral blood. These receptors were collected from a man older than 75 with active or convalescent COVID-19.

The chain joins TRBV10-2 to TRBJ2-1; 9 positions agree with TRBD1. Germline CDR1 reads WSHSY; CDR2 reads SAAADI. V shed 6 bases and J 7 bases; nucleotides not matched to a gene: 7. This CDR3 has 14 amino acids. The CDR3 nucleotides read TGCGCCAGCAGGGTGACAGGGGGAGTGAATGAGCAGTTCTTC. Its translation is CASRVTGGVNEQFF.

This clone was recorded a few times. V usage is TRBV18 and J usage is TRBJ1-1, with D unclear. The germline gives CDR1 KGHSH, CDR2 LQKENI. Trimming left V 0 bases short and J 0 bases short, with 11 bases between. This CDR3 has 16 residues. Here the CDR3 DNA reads TGTGCCAGCTCACCACCGTTAGCAAAAATGAACACTGAAGCTTTCTTT. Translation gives CASSPPLAKMNTEAFF.

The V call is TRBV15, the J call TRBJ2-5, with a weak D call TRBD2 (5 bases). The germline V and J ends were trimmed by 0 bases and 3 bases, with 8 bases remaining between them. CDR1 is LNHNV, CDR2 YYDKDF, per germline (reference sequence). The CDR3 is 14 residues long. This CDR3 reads CATSRDLGEETQYF. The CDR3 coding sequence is TGTGCCACCAGCAGAGATCTCGGGGAAGAGACCCAGTACTTC.

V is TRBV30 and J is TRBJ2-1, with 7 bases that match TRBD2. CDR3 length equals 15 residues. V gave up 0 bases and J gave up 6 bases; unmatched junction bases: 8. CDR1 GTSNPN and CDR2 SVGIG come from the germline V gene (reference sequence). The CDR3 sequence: CAWSVGAAGVNEQFF. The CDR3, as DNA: TGTGCCTGGAGTGTTGGCGCGGCGGGAGTCAATGAGCAGTTCTTC.

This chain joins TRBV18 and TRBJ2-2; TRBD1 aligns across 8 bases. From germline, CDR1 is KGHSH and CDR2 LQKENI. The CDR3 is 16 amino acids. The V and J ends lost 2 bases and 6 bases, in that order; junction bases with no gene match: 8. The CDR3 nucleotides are TGTGCCAGCTCACCATCGGGACAGGCACGGGCCGGGGAGCTGTTTTTT. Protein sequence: CASSPSGQARAGELFF.

Written as DNA, the CDR3 is TGTGCCAGCTCACCCGGGTCTGCCACCTACAATGAGCAGTTCTTC. Amino acid sequence: CASSPGSATYNEQFF. This chain joins TRBV18 and TRBJ2-1; the D is unclear. Trimming stripped 3 bases from V and 2 bases from J, with 11 bases between. Germline V gene data show CDR1 as KGHSH and CDR2 as LQKENI. The CDR3 is made up of 15 amino acids.

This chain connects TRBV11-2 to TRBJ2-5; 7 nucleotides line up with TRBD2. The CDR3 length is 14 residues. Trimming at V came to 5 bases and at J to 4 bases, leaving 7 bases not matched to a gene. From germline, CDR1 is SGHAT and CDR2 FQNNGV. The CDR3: CASSPGGRRETQYF. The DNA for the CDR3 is TGTGCCAGCAGCCCGGGAGGTCGGAGAGAGACCCAGTACTTC.

In DNA form, the CDR3 reads TGTGCCACCAGTGATCGGGGTCAGGGAGGGTTCACAGATACGCAGTATTTT. Protein product: CATSDRGQGGFTDTQYF. The chain joins TRBV24-1 to TRBJ2-3, with TRBD2 identical over 7 bases. Germline V gene lookup returns CDR1 KGHDR and CDR2 SFDVKD. V was pared by 3 bases and J by 2 bases, with 10 bases of the junction left unmatched. The CDR3 runs to 17 residues.

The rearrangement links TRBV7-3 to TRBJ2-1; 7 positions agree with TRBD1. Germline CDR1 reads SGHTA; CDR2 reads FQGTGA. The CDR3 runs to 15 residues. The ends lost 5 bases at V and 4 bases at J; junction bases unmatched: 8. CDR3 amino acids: CASSLQGVSYNEQFF. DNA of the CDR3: TGTGCCAGCAGCCTTCAGGGGGTATCGTACAATGAGCAGTTCTTC.

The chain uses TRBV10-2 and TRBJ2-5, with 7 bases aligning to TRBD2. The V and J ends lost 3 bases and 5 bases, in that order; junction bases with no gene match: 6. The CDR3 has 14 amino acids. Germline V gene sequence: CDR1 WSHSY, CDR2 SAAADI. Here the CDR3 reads CASSEPGLQETQYF. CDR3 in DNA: TGCGCCAGCAGTGAACCGGGACTACAGGAGACCCAGTACTTC.

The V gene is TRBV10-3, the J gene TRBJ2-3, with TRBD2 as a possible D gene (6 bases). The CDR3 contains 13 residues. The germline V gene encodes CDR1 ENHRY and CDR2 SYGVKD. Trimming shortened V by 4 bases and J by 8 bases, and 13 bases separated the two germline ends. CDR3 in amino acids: CAISVSGSGTQYF. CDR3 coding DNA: TGTGCCATCAGTGTTAGCGGTTCGGGTACGCAGTATTTT.

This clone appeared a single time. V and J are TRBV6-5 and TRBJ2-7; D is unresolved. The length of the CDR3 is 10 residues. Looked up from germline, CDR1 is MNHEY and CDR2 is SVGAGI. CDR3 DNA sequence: TGTGCCAGCAGCTACTACGAGCAGTACGTC. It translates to CASSYYEQYV.

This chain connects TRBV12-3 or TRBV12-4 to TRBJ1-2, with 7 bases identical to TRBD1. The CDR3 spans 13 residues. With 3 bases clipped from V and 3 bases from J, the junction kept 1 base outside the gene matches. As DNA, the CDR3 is TGTGCCAGCAGTTTCCAGGGGGACTATGGCTACACCTTC. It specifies CASSFQGDYGYTF.

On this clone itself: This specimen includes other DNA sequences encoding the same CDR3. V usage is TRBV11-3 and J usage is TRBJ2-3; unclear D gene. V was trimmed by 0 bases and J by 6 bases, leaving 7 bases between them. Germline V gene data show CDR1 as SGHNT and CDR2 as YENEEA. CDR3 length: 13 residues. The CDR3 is CASSLDLADTQYF. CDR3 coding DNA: TGTGCCAGCAGCTTAGATCTGGCCGATACGCAGTATTTT.

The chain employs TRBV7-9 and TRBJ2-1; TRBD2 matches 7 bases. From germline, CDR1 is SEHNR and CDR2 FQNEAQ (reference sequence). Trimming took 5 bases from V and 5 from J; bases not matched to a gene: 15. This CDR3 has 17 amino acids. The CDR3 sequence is CASSHHYGLVYDNEQFF. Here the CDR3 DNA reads TGTGCCAGCAGCCATCACTACGGACTAGTTTATGACAATGAGCAGTTCTTC.

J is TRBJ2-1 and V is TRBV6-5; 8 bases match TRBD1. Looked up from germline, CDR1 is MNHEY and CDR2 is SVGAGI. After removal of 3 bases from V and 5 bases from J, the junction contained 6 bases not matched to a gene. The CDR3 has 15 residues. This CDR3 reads CASSYSQGADNEQFF. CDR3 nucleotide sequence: TGTGCCAGCAGTTATTCCCAGGGGGCTGACAATGAGCAGTTCTTC.

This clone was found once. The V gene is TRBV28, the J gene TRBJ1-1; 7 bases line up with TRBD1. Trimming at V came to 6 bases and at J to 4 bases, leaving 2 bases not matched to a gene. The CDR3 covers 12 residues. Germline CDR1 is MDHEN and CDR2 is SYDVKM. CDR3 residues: CASRRGLTEAFF. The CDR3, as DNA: TGTGCCAGCAGAAGGGGGCTCACTGAAGCTTTCTTT.

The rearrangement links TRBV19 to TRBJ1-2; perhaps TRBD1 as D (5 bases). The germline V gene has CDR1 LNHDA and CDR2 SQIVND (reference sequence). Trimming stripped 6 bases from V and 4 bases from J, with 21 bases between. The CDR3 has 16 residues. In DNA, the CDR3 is TGTGCCAGTAGCAACAGGATACCCGGGAGGTCCTATGGCTACACCTTC. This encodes CASSNRIPGRSYGYTF.

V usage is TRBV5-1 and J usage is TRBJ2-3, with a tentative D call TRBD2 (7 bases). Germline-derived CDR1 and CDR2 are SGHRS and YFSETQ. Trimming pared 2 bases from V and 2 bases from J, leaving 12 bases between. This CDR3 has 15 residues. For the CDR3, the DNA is TGCGCCAGCAGCTTTGGGGGGGCGTACACAGATACGCAGTATTTT. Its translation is CASSFGGAYTDTQYF. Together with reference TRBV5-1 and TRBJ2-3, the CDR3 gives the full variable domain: KAGVTQTPRYLIKTRGQQVTLSCSPISGHRSVSWYQQTPGQGLQFLFEYFSETQRNKGNFPGRFSGRQFSNSRSEMNVSTLELGDSALYLCASSFGGAYTDTQYFGPGTRLTVL.

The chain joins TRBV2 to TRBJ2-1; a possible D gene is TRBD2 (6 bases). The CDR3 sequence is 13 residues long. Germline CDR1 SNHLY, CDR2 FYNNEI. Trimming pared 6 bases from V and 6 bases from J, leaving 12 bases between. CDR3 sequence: CASRRDWLNEQFF. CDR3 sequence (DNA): TGTGCCAGCAGGAGGGACTGGCTCAATGAGCAGTTCTTC.

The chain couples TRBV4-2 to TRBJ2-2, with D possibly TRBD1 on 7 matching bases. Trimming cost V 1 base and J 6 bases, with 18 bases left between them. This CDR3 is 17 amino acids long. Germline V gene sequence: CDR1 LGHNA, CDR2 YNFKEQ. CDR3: CASSQGPNDREAGELFF. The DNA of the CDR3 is TGTGCCAGCAGCCAAGGCCCCAATGACAGGGAGGCCGGGGAGCTGTTTTTT.

CDR3 bases: TGTGCCAGCAGTTTAAGACAGGGGGCTCACACCATATATTTT. The encoded protein is CASSLRQGAHTIYF. The gene calls are TRBV28 and TRBJ1-3, with 10 positions matching TRBD1. This CDR3 contains 14 residues. J was trimmed by 8 bases and V by 2 bases; bases with no gene match: 3. Germline V gene sequence: CDR1 MDHEN, CDR2 SYDVKM.

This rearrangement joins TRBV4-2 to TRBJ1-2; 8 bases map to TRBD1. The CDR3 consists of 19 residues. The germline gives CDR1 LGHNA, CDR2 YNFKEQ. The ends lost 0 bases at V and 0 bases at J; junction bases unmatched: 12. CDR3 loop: CASSQELGGGQGANYGYTF. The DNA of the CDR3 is TGTGCCAGCAGCCAAGAATTAGGGGGCGGACAGGGAGCTAACTATGGCTACACCTTC.

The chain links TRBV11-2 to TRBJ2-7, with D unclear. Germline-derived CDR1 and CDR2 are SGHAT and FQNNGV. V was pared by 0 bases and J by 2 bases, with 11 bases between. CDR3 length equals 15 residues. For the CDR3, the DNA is TGTGCCAGCAGCTTAGATCCTGCCACAACCTACGAGCAGTACGTC. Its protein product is CASSLDPATTYEQYV.

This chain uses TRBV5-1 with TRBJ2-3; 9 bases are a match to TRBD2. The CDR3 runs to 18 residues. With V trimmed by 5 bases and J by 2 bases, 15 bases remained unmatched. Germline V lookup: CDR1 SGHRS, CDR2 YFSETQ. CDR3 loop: CASRKQPGAGGITDTQYF. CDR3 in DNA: TGCGCCAGCAGAAAGCAACCCGGCGCGGGAGGGATCACAGATACGCAGTATTTT.

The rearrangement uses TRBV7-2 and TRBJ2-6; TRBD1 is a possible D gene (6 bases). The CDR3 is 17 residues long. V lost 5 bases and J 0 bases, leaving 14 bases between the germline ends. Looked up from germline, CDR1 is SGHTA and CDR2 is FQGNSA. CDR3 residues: CASSARTVRSGANVLTF. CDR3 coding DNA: TGTGCCAGCAGCGCACGGACAGTACGCTCTGGGGCCAACGTCCTGACTTTC.